The rows below give T cell receptor beta chains drawn from one sample of a study of blood T cell repertoires in COVID-19. Only in-frame clones appear in the TCRdb table, and some are missing; sequencing was by immunoSEQ multiplex PCR. The profile shows roughly 250,000 clones, 87% of them singletons. What was sequenced was peripheral blood. The receptor set was obtained from a man aged 55 to 70 who had recovered from COVID-19. Both conserved end residues are part of each CDR3. Each record gives: J gene, clone size, D gene, V gene, CDR3 protein, CDR3 DNA. A D gene is named only where the DNA matches it firmly. Clone size appears in some rows only: once, few, many, or a class for an expanded clone.

TRBJ1-3,-,-,TRBV6-5,CASSSPGNTIYF,TGTGCCAGCAGTTCCCCCGGGAACACCATATATTTT
TRBJ2-1,-,-,TRBV7-2,CASSPSPAAYNEQFF,TGTGCCAGCAGCCCCTCCCCGGCGGCCTACAATGAGCAGTTCTTC
TRBJ2-3,few,TRBD2,TRBV6-2/TRBV6-3,CASSRTLAGGLDTQYF,TGTGCCAGCAGCCGAACTCTAGCGGGGGGTTTGGATACGCAGTATTTT
TRBJ2-1,-,-,TRBV10-3,CAISESKLHRDEFF,TGTGCCATCAGTGAGTCGAAGTTACACAGGGATGAGTTCTTC
TRBJ1-3,-,-,TRBV9,CASSVEQSYGNTIYF,TGTGCCAGCAGCGTAGAACAGAGCTATGGAAACACCATATATTTT
TRBJ1-5,-,-,TRBV5-1,CASSTGDRSNQPQHF,TGCGCCAGCAGCACGGGGGATAGGAGCAATCAGCCCCAGCATTTT
TRBJ2-7,-,TRBD1,TRBV7-8,CASSQRTGGYEQYF,TGTGCCAGCAGCCAACGGACAGGGGGCTACGAGCAGTACTTC
TRBJ2-3,-,TRBD1,TRBV6-6,CASNWDSLTDTQYF,TGTGCCAGCAACTGGGACAGCCTCACAGATACGCAGTATTTT
TRBJ1-5,-,TRBD1,TRBV6-5,CASSYSTGYQPQHF,TGTGCCAGCAGTTACTCGACAGGGTATCAGCCCCAGCATTTT
TRBJ2-2,-,-,TRBV18,CASSPRGGATGELFF,TGTGCCAGCTCACCACGGGGTGGGGCGACCGGGGAGCTGTTTTTT
TRBJ1-1,few,-,TRBV12-3/TRBV12-4,CASKDLNTEAFF,TGTGCCAGCAAGGACTTGAACACTGAAGCTTTCTTT
TRBJ2-5,-,TRBD1,TRBV6-5,CASTRDRGQETQYF,TGTGCCAGCACTCGGGACAGGGGACAAGAGACCCAGTACTTC
TRBJ1-1,once,-,TRBV7-9,CASSADTAEAFF,TGTGCCAGCAGCGCAGACACAGCTGAAGCTTTCTTT
TRBJ1-1,-,-,TRBV7-9,CASSLVVGATSEAFF,TGTGCCAGCAGCTTAGTCGTGGGGGCGACGTCTGAAGCTTTCTTT
TRBJ2-2,-,TRBD2,TRBV27,CASSFRGGRNTGELFF,TGTGCCAGCAGTTTCCGGGGGGGGCGGAACACCGGGGAGCTGTTTTTT
TRBJ2-3,-,-,TRBV18,CASSPLQGAQYF,TGTGCCAGCTCACCTCTACAGGGAGCGCAGTATTTT
TRBJ2-1,-,TRBD1,TRBV24-1,CATLGQDYNEQFF,TGTGCCACCCTGGGACAGGATTACAATGAGCAGTTCTTC
TRBJ2-3,-,-,TRBV5-4,CASSPNFGIETDTQYF,TGTGCCAGCAGCCCTAATTTCGGGATTGAAACAGATACGCAGTATTTT
TRBJ1-2,-,-,TRBV28,CASSLPDRFDLTNYGYTF,TGTGCCAGCAGTTTACCCGACAGGTTTGATTTGACTAACTATGGCTACACCTTC
TRBJ1-1,-,-,TRBV5-1,CASSPTRTPYNTEAFF,TGCGCCAGCAGCCCGACCAGGACACCTTATAACACTGAAGCTTTCTTT
TRBJ1-2,-,-,TRBV20-1,CSASRGDYGYTF,TGCAGTGCTAGTCGGGGGGACTATGGCTACACCTTC
TRBJ1-1,-,TRBD1,TRBV18,CASSPQSGDRGAFF,TGTGCCAGCTCACCACAATCGGGGGACAGGGGAGCTTTCTTT
TRBJ1-1,-,-,TRBV19,CASSTGSMNTEAFF,TGTGCCAGTAGTACGGGAAGCATGAACACTGAAGCTTTCTTT
TRBJ2-3,-,-,TRBV10-3,CAINAGEPTDTQYF,TGTGCCATCAATGCCGGGGAACCCACAGATACGCAGTATTTT
TRBJ1-1,-,TRBD1,TRBV19,CASSQDRWNTEAFF,TGTGCCAGTAGTCAGGACAGGTGGAACACTGAAGCTTTCTTT
TRBJ2-7,-,-,TRBV9,CASSALGGQSYEQYF,TGTGCCAGCAGCGCCTTGGGGGGACAGTCCTACGAGCAGTACTTC
TRBJ1-4,-,TRBD1,TRBV6-5,CASSDRGANEKLFF,TGTGCCAGCAGCGACAGGGGTGCTAATGAAAAACTGTTTTTT
TRBJ1-5,-,-,TRBV5-5,CASSLLWTEDQPQHF,TGTGCCAGCAGCTTGTTGTGGACAGAAGATCAGCCCCAGCATTTT
TRBJ2-2,-,-,TRBV2,CAGTTSAANTGELFF,TGTGCCGGCACCACATCCGCCGCGAACACCGGGGAGCTGTTTTTT
TRBJ1-4,-,-,TRBV7-2,CASSPRGGSEKLFF,TGTGCCAGCAGCCCGCGAGGGGGTAGTGAAAAACTGTTTTTT
TRBJ1-2,-,TRBD1,TRBV7-2,CASSKGQGYGYTF,TGTGCCAGCAGCAAGGGACAGGGCTATGGCTACACCTTC
TRBJ2-1,-,TRBD1,TRBV24-1,CATSDSDRGLWNEQFF,TGTGCCACCAGTGATTCCGACAGGGGCCTATGGAATGAGCAGTTCTTC
TRBJ2-3,-,-,TRBV20-1,CSASSGFSDTQYF,TGCAGTGCTAGTTCGGGGTTCTCAGATACGCAGTATTTT
TRBJ1-6,many,TRBD1,TRBV9,CASSIDRGTPLHF,TGTGCCAGCAGCATCGACAGGGGCACACCCCTCCACTTT
TRBJ1-6,-,-,TRBV4-2,CASSQWGGSPLHF,TGTGCCAGCAGCCAATGGGGCGGTTCACCCCTCCACTTT
TRBJ2-5,-,TRBD1,TRBV28,CASSLSTGSLYQETQYF,TGTGCCAGCAGTTTATCGACAGGGTCACTATATCAAGAGACCCAGTACTTC
TRBJ1-1,-,-,TRBV19,CASRSLENTEAFF,TGTGCCAGTAGATCCCTAGAAAACACTGAAGCTTTCTTT
TRBJ2-2,-,-,TRBV7-9,CASSPMASRGTGELFF,TGTGCCAGCAGCCCCATGGCCTCCAGGGGCACCGGGGAGCTGTTTTTT
TRBJ1-1,once,TRBD1,TRBV6-6,CASSRQGAYTEAFF,TGTGCCAGCAGTCGACAGGGGGCCTACACTGAAGCTTTCTTT
TRBJ2-3,once,TRBD2,TRBV6-1,CASSDPGGASTDTQYF,TGTGCCAGCAGTGATCCGGGGGGGGCAAGCACAGATACGCAGTATTTT
TRBJ2-5,-,-,TRBV6-1,CASSKQETQYF,TGTGCCAGCAGCAAACAGGAGACCCAGTACTTC
TRBJ1-2,few,-,TRBV5-4,CASSFSSGGNYGYTF,TGTGCCAGCAGCTTTTCATCCGGGGGTAACTATGGCTACACCTTC
TRBJ2-1,-,TRBD2,TRBV11-3,CASSPSRGGYNEQFF,TGTGCCAGCAGCCCCAGCCGGGGGGGTTACAATGAGCAGTTCTTC
TRBJ1-4,-,TRBD1,TRBV30,CAWSGDRAKLFF,TGTGCCTGGAGTGGAGACAGGGCAAAACTGTTTTTT
TRBJ1-1,-,TRBD1,TRBV7-9,CASSFWDRDHTEAFF,TGTGCCAGCAGCTTCTGGGACAGAGATCACACTGAAGCTTTCTTT
TRBJ2-6,-,-,TRBV30,CAWSPTENWALRANVLTF,TGTGCCTGGAGTCCAACCGAAAACTGGGCCTTGCGGGCCAACGTCCTGACTTTC